This TCR beta chain was obtained from a study of T cells in Graves' hyperthyroidism and ophthalmopathy (dated 2019 in TCRdb). As for the study more broadly: Peripheral blood was collected at initial diagnosis, before any treatment. TCR V-J signatures able to tell the groups apart were searched for in a discovery cohort of 90 to 100 patients, of whom over 40 had Graves' ophthalmopathy and around 58 had stable Graves' hyperthyroidism. Prospective prediction of ophthalmopathy was tested in an independent validation cohort consisting of 18 to 20 hyperthyroidism patients and some 16 patients who later progressed to ophthalmopathy. The roughly 90 discovery patients were divided at random into training and test sets in a 7:3 ratio. In addition, the study compared T-cell repertoires in thyroid tissue and in blood from five to seven Graves' hyperthyroidism patients. Once sampling was done, hyperthyroidism patients were given methimazole at a starting dose of 30 mg daily, whereas ophthalmopathy patients were given high-dose intravenous methylprednisolone. According to the paper, TCR Vbeta CDR3 sequencing was carried out on 135 peripheral blood samples, which came from around 43 ophthalmopathy, about 75 hyperthyroidism and roughly 17 progressor patients.

Graves' hyperthyroidism was defined as stable when no progression to ophthalmopathy occurred over 18 months of follow-up. Hyperthyroidism patients were newly diagnosed, with disease duration under 2 months, and aged 18 to 65 years. The study excluded patients with uncontrolled infections, other autoimmune diseases, pregnancy or lactation. Diagnoses were based on clinical symptoms, serum thyroxine and TRAb, thyroid ultrasound and orbital computed tomography. PBMCs were isolated from 7.5 to 10 ml of fresh peripheral blood by Ficoll-Paque density gradient centrifugation. Total RNA was extracted with Trizol reagent, and quality was checked on an Agilent 2100 Bioanalyzer. V is pared back by 3 bases and J by 1 base, with 12 bases lying between the germline termini. The CDR3 contains 15 residues, cysteine and phenylalanine counted. The read is trimmed to its CDR3 DNA, 45 bases read in frame from base 1. CDR1 is given as LNHDA and CDR2 as SQIVND, both from the germline V gene (reference sequence).

This clonotype was recorded many times. Its target antigen remains unknown. Within one base of it there is no much larger clone, and no base qualities were kept. The TCR beta CDR3 regions were amplified from RNA transcripts. The TCR CDR3 was subjected to a first round of RT-PCR using the HTBI primer set and the Qiagen OneStep RT-PCR kit. The libraries were constructed in a second round of multiplex PCR and then size-selected and purified. Libraries were sequenced paired-end with 100 bp reads on an Illumina HiSeq2000. The paper's processing steps were these. SOAPnuke was used to process the raw data, with reads discarded if the reads contained adapters or uncalled bases, had a mean Phred below 15, or lacked an exact constant-primer or identifier match. COPE v1.2.5 was used to merge the high-quality paired reads, and each unique nucleotide sequence was defined as a clonotype. Clonotypes were aligned to IMGT TRBV, TRBD and TRBJ reference segments using MiTCR v1.1. Only V-J combinations with frequency above 0.0001, covering 99% to 99.2% of repertoires, were analysed. A TCS score was defined as the ratio between F50 (clonal expansion) and ExV (chaos), using BLOSUM62-based TCRdist between CDR3 peptides within each V-J. Welch's t-statistics and random forest reduced roughly 540 V-J features to 10 to 15, which were used in a naive Bayes classifier (R e1071). TCRdb trimmed public reads at Q25 via fastp, called clones via MiXCR and kept in-frame beta chains. Each CDR3 protein appears once, grouped with its most common genes and DNA. The V and J calls follow TCRdb's processing rather than the paper's. The sample table shows some 510,000 distinct CDR3 sequences, and around 21% are seen once. The ten top clones hold approximately 26% of the sample.

Beyond this particular receptor, the publication reports: During validation, the model predicted progression to ophthalmopathy a median of about 5.9 months ahead of onset, with more than 60% sensitivity and around 73% specificity. Blood samples also contained most of the expanded thyroid clonotypes (frequency above 0.001), which suggests that blood repertoires may reflect thyroid immune responses. Ophthalmopathy was separated from stable hyperthyroidism by a 13 V-J signature model, with 85% to 90% sensitivity and about 81% specificity obtained in cross-validation and 80%/75% obtained in testing. Sample size was not statistically predetermined, and blinding of investigators to group allocation was not performed.

This receptor chain uses TRBV19 and TRBJ1-1; no D gene can be assigned with confidence. What was sequenced was blood. This TCR came from a man in his late teens or twenties with Graves' hyperthyroidism. In nucleotide form, the sequence is TGTGCCAGTAGTATCGGAGGAGGCACGAACACTGAAGCTTTCTTT. Its amino acids are CASSIGGGTNTEAFF.